This T cell receptor beta chain was identified during a study of T-cell reconstitution after alpha-beta-depleted transplantation in children (dated by TCRdb to 2015 to 2016). Notes on the research overall: T-cell immune reconstitution after TCRalphabeta/CD19-depleted allogeneic hematopoietic cell transplantation in children was quantitatively tracked in the study by means of TCR repertoire profiling.

The table lists this clonotype with a few counts. Its recognized antigen is unknown. Base qualities are not recorded, but no much larger clone differs from it by a single base. The library was generated by PCR. Sequencing was performed on an Illumina HiSeq 2500. Molecular barcoding was employed in the preparation of TCR libraries, with unique molecular identifiers being used to normalize TCRbeta repertoire quantification. TCRdb passed the public sequencing reads through fastp at Q25 and MiXCR, retaining productive beta sequences. CDR3 protein duplicates are merged, each entry listing the most common genes and DNA. This sample has about 100,000 distinct CDR3 sequences in its table, and approximately 5.4% of those were observed once. Together, the top ten hold roughly 5.5% of the sample. V trim: 6 bases; J trim: 12 bases; unmatched bases: 13. The CDR3 has 13 amino acids, counting the end cysteine and phenylalanine. Left in the record is the CDR3 DNA by itself, 39 bases read in frame from the first base.

Summary of the overall study and its limitations: Hyperexpanded clone frequencies declined over subsequent months; after one year, T-cell counts and TCRbeta diversity were mostly attributed to newly produced T cells. Apparently early alphabetaT-cell count recovery about two months after transplant reportedly relied on only several hundred rapidly expanded clones derived from non-depleted graft cells. In some patients, the high TCRbeta diversity seen at day 60 was put down to recipient T cells and intrathymic progenitors that had survived conditioning.

Taken with the paper, the label for time point translates to: day 60 (about 2 months) after transplantation. The treatment or condition label, as the study defines it: allogeneic hematopoietic cell transplantation with graft depleted of TCRalphabeta T cells and CD19 B cells. TCRalphabeta/CD19-depleted allogeneic hematopoietic cell grafts were given to the transplant recipients, all of whom were children. The chain uses TRBV12-3 or TRBV12-4 and TRBJ1-2; 7 bases in between match TRBD1. The TCR comes from a female patient under 10 years old who had a stem cell transplant for Fanconi anemia, so the T cells may come from the graft donor. Source: PBMCs, mostly from graft donor cells, taken 60 days after TCRalphabeta/CD19-depleted stem cell transplant. The CDR3 in this case is CASSAATGDHNTF. The bases read TGTGCCAGCAGCGCCGCTACAGGGGACCATAACACCTTC.